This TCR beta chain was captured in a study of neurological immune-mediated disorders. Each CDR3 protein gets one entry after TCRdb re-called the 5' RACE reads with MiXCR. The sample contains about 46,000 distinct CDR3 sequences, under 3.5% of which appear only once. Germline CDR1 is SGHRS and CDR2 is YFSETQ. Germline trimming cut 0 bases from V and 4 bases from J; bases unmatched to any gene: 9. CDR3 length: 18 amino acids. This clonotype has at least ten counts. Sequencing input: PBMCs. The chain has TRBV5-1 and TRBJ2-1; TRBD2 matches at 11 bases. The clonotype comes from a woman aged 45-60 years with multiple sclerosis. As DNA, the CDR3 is TGCGCCAGCAGCTTGGTGTCTAGCGGGGGGTCCATTTACAATGAGCAGTTCTTC. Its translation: CASSLVSSGGSIYNEQFF. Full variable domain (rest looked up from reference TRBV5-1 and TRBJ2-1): KAGVTQTPRYLIKTRGQQVTLSCSPISGHRSVSWYQQTPGQGLQFLFEYFSETQRNKGNFPGRFSGRQFSNSRSEMNVSTLELGDSALYLCASSLVSSGGSIYNEQFFGPGTRLTVL.